This TCR beta chain stems from a study of T-cell reconstitution after alpha-beta-depleted transplantation in children. Researchers prepared the TCRbeta library using unique molecular identifiers, the study reports. Using its own MiXCR run on the PCR reads, TCRdb lists one record per CDR3 protein. The sample yields some 490,000 distinct CDR3 sequences, 9.5% to 15% seen once. The origin of this receptor is a human donor who donated a stem cell graft to a child with combined immunodeficiency. Here the sequenced sample was PBMCs from the stem cell graft donor, taken from the stem cell graft.

The CDR3 sequence is CASSLSPGSEETQYF. In DNA, the CDR3 is TGCGCCAGCAGCTTGAGTCCAGGGTCGGAAGAGACCCAGTACTTC. The V and J genes are TRBV5-1 and TRBJ2-5; D possibly corresponds to TRBD1 (5 bases). Trimming cost V 1 base and J 3 bases, with 13 bases left between them. Germline V lookup: CDR1 SGHRS, CDR2 YFSETQ. The CDR3 runs to 15 residues.